A selection of T cell receptor beta chains follows, all from one sample in a study of CD4+ T cells in melanoma. Libraries were prepared by immunoSEQ multiplex PCR; TCRdb keeps only in-frame clonotypes and omits some of them. The profile shows about 18,000 clones, 81% of them singletons. Sequenced material: cells from a culture (not recorded whether cultured in vitro). Receptor source: a human donor with melanoma. Each CDR3 is given with its conserved first and last residue. D genes are given only for firm matches. Clone size, where shown, is once, few, many, or a class for clones that have expanded.

>TRBD2|NA|TRBJ2-2|TRBV4-1
CASSQVLAKNTGELFF
TGCGCCAGCAGCCAAGTACTAGCGAAGAACACCGGGGAGCTGTTTTTT
>NA|once|TRBJ2-1|TRBV12-2
CASRLVGAGVRLNEQFF
TGTGCAAGTCGCTTAGTAGGAGCGGGGGTGAGGTTAAATGAGCAGTTCTTC
>TRBD1|NA|TRBJ2-5|TRBV5-1
CASRQGAGETQYF
TGCGCCAGTAGACAGGGGGCCGGGGAGACCCAGTACTTC
>NA|NA|TRBJ1-5|TRBV5-6
CASKRSAHSNQPQHF
TGTGCCAGCAAAAGGAGTGCCCATAGCAATCAGCCCCAGCATTTT
>NA|NA|TRBJ1-1|TRBV9
CASSATTLTNTEAFF
TGTGCCAGCAGCGCTACGACCCTTACGAACACTGAAGCTTTCTTT
>TRBD1|NA|TRBJ1-2|TRBV5-1
CASSLAPGGVGYTF
TGCGCCAGCAGCTTGGCCCCAGGGGGAGTTGGCTACACCTTC
>NA|NA|TRBJ1-4|TRBV5-8
CASRRQDREEKLFF
TGTGCCAGCAGGAGACAGGATAGGGAAGAAAAACTGTTTTTT
>NA|NA|TRBJ1-1|TRBV7-8
CASSSGTTTEAFF
TGTGCCAGCAGCTCCGGGACAACCACTGAAGCTTTCTTT
>NA|few|TRBJ2-5|TRBV5-1
CASSFGGDSGDQETQYF
TGCGCCAGCAGCTTCGGAGGGGACAGCGGGGACCAAGAGACCCAGTACTTC
>TRBD1|NA|TRBJ1-1|TRBV14
CASSQWGTGGNTEAFF
TGTGCCAGCAGCCAATGGGGGACAGGGGGGAACACTGAAGCTTTCTTT
>NA|NA|TRBJ2-2|TRBV5-1
CASTSGGALTGELFF
TGCGCCAGCACCTCTGGCGGGGCTCTCACCGGGGAGCTGTTTTTT
>NA|once|TRBJ1-1|TRBV19
CASSTGQRNTEAFF
TGTGCCAGTTCTACCGGACAGCGAAACACTGAAGCTTTCTTT
>NA|NA|TRBJ2-5|TRBV6-6
CASSYAQGPAETQYF
TGTGCCAGCAGTTACGCTCAGGGGCCCGCGGAGACCCAGTACTTC
>NA|NA|TRBJ1-5|TRBV11-2
CASSSQGGGDQPQHF
TGTGCCAGCAGCTCCCAGGGCGGTGGTGATCAGCCCCAGCATTTT
>NA|few|TRBJ1-5|TRBV5-1
CASSLGWPNQPQHF
TGCGCCAGCAGCTTGGGATGGCCCAATCAGCCCCAGCATTTT
>NA|NA|TRBJ2-7|TRBV4-1
CASSQRLGGREQYF
TGCGCCAGCAGCCAACGACTAGGGGGGAGAGAGCAGTACTTC
>TRBD2|NA|TRBJ2-1|TRBV9
CASSVASGGLNEQFF
TGTGCCAGCAGCGTAGCGAGCGGGGGGTTAAATGAGCAGTTCTTC
>TRBD2|NA|TRBJ2-3|TRBV5-1
CASSPQAGGVNTQYF
TGCGCCAGCAGCCCACAAGCGGGGGGGGTAAATACGCAGTATTTT
>TRBD1|once|TRBJ2-7|TRBV18
CASSPGTGFLYEQYF
TGTGCCAGCTCACCAGGGACAGGATTCCTCTACGAGCAGTACTTC
>NA|NA|TRBJ2-5|TRBV20-1
CSGGLRGTQYF
TGCAGTGGGGGGCTTCGGGGGACCCAGTACTTC
>TRBD2|NA|TRBJ2-5|TRBV4-1
CASSQGAPSGGKETQYF
TGCGCCAGCAGCCAAGGGGCCCCTAGCGGGGGTAAAGAGACCCAGTACTTC
>NA|NA|TRBJ2-1|TRBV19
CASSIMGNEQFF
TGTGCCAGTAGTATTATGGGTAATGAGCAGTTCTTC
>NA|few|TRBJ1-5|TRBV6-5
CASSRRRTYQPQHF
TGTGCCAGCAGTCGCCGCAGAACATATCAGCCCCAGCATTTT
>NA|once|TRBJ1-4|TRBV7-2
CASSLDGSNGEKLFF
TGTGCCAGCAGCTTAGACGGCAGCAACGGGGAAAAACTGTTTTTT
>NA|NA|TRBJ1-6|TRBV6-5
CASSYGAGNSPLHF
TGTGCCAGCAGTTACGGGGCCGGGAATTCACCCCTCCACTTT
>TRBD1|NA|TRBJ1-1|TRBV30
CAYARDRGRKAFF
TGTGCCTACGCCCGGGACAGGGGGAGGAAAGCTTTCTTT
>NA|NA|TRBJ1-4|TRBV7-6
CASTNPPRNEKLFF
TGTGCCAGCACCAACCCCCCGAGAAATGAAAAACTGTTTTTT
>NA|NA|TRBJ1-2|TRBV15
CATSREGLGGYTF
TGTGCCACCAGCAGAGAGGGACTGGGTGGCTACACCTTC
>NA|NA|TRBJ2-3|TRBV4-1
CASSQPASSQYF
TGCGCCAGCAGCCAACCGGCCAGTAGTCAGTATTTT
>TRBD2|NA|TRBJ2-3|TRBV10-1
CASSESNGGGSTDTQYF
TGCGCCAGCAGTGAGTCGAACGGCGGGGGTAGCACAGATACGCAGTATTTT
>TRBD1|NA|TRBJ2-3|TRBV15
CATSRRDRGWNTQYF
TGTGCCACCAGCAGAAGGGACAGGGGATGGAATACGCAGTATTTT
>TRBD1|NA|TRBJ1-1|TRBV20-1
CSAGQGEAFF
TGCAGTGCTGGACAGGGTGAAGCTTTCTTT
>NA|few|TRBJ1-5|TRBV19
CASSIVPDWVGQPQHF
TGTGCCAGTAGTATAGTTCCCGACTGGGTGGGTCAGCCCCAGCATTTT
>TRBD1|NA|TRBJ1-1|TRBV6-5
CASFGTGEAFF
TGTGCCAGCTTCGGGACAGGTGAAGCTTTCTTT
>TRBD2|NA|TRBJ2-5|TRBV5-6
CASSLDINPLAGRETQYF
TGTGCCAGCAGCTTGGACATAAATCCCCTAGCGGGGAGAGAGACCCAGTACTTC
>NA|NA|TRBJ2-7|TRBV10-1
CASSDGGYEQYF
TGCGCCAGCAGTGACGGCGGCTACGAGCAGTACTTC
>NA|NA|TRBJ1-1|TRBV19
CASSNTRGTEAFF
TGTGCCAGTAGTAACACCCGAGGGACTGAAGCTTTCTTT
>NA|NA|TRBJ1-1|TRBV30
CAWPTQGVGTEAFF
TGTGCCTGGCCGACGCAGGGAGTAGGCACTGAAGCTTTCTTT
>NA|NA|TRBJ1-1|TRBV11-1
CASSLERRNTEAFF
TGTGCCAGCAGCTTAGAACGGAGGAACACTGAAGCTTTCTTT
>NA|NA|TRBJ1-6|TRBV7-9
CASSLAAQGTPLHF
TGTGCCAGCAGCTTAGCCGCACAGGGCACACCCCTCCACTTT
>NA|NA|TRBJ1-4|TRBV27
CASRLQGSNEKLFF
TGTGCCAGCAGGTTACAGGGATCTAATGAAAAACTGTTTTTT
>NA|NA|TRBJ1-2|TRBV19
CASNILAGKNYGYTF
TGTGCCAGTAATATATTAGCCGGGAAAAACTATGGCTACACCTTC
>NA|NA|TRBJ2-3|TRBV7-3
CASSRVGPDTQYF
TGTGCCAGCAGCCGGGTCGGCCCCGATACGCAGTATTTT
>NA|once|TRBJ2-2|TRBV6-6
CASSYWDTGELFF
TGTGCCAGCAGTTACTGGGACACCGGGGAGCTGTTTTTT
>NA|NA|TRBJ2-1|TRBV30
CAWSTQGGGSYNEQFF
TGTGCCTGGAGCACACAGGGAGGGGGCTCCTACAATGAGCAGTTCTTC
>NA|NA|TRBJ1-2|TRBV6-5
CASSYAASGYGYTF
TGTGCCAGCAGTTACGCAGCCTCAGGTTATGGCTACACCTTC
>NA|once|TRBJ1-2|TRBV6-6
CASSDGTTEGYTF
TGTGCCAGCAGCGACGGGACAACCGAGGGCTACACCTTC
>NA|NA|TRBJ2-7|TRBV7-8
CASSGRPGHLYEQYF
TGTGCCAGCAGCGGGCGACCGGGACACCTTTACGAGCAGTACTTC